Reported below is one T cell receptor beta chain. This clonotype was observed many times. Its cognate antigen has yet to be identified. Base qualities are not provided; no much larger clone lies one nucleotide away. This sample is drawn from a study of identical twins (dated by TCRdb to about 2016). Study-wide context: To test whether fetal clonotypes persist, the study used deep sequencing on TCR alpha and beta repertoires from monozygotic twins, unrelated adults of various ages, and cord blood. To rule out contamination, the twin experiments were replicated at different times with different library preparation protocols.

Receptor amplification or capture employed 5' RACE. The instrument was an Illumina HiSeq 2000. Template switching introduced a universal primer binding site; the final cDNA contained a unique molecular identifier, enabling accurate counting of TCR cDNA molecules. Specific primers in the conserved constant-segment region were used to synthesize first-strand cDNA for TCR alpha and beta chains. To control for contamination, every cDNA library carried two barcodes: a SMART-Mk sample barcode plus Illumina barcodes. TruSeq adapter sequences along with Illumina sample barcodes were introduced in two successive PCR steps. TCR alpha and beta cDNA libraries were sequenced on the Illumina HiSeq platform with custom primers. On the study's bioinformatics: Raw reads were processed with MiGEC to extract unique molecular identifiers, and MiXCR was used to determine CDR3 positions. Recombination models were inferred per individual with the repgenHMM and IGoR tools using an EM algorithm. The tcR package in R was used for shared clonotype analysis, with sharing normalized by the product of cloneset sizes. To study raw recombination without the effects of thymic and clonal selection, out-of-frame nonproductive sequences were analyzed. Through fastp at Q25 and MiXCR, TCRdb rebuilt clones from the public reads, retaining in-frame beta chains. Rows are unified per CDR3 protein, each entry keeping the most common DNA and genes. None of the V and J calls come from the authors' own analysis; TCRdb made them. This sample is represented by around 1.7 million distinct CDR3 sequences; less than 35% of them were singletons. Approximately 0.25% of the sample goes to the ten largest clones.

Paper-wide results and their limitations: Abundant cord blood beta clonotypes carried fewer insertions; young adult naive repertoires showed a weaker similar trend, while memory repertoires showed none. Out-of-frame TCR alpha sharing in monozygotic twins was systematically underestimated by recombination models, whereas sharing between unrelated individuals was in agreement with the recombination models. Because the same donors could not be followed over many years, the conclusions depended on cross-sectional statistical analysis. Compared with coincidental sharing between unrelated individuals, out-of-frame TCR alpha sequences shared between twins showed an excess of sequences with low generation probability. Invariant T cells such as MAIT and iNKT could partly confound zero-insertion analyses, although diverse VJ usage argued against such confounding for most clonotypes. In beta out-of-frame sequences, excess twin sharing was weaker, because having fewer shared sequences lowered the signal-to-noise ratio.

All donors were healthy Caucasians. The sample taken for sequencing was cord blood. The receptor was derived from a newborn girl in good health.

The sequenced DNA is TGTGCCAGCAGCGGACACACAGATACGCAGTATTTT. Its translation is CASSGHTDTQYF. Recombination connected TRBV12-3 or TRBV12-4 to TRBJ2-3, and TRBD1 may be the D gene, going by 5 matching bases. The CDR3 runs 12 amino acids, cysteine and phenylalanine included. The read is trimmed to its CDR3 DNA, 36 bases read in frame from base 1. Deletion took 6 bases off V and 2 bases off J, with a span of 6 bases between the germline ends.